One T cell receptor (beta chain) is described in this entry. The antigen is unknown. CDR1 and CDR2 (germline): SGHNT, YYREEE (reference sequence). V gave up 5 bases and J gave up 2 bases; unmatched junction bases: 3. This CDR3 has 15 amino acids. The sample comes from a study of T cell repertoires and Cas9 in healthy adults. The overall study: CD4 and CD8 compartments: SpCas9-reactive T cells profiled for potency, cytotoxicity, lineage.

Study-wide findings and caveats: SpCas9-reactive effector T cells were reportedly restrained in vitro by SpCas9-reactive regulatory T cells.

Assay: immunoSEQ multiplex PCR; the TCRdb copy retains only in-frame clones and omits some. Of about 22,000 clones in the sample, roughly 92% were seen once. The sequence derives from a human donor in good health. The chain combines TRBV5-4 with TRBJ2-6; 8 nucleotides match TRBD1. The material sequenced was CD4+ effector T cells (CD127+, CD25-, CD137-, CD154-) from PBMCs; culture status not recorded. CDR3 residues: CASREQGAGANVLTF. For the CDR3, the DNA is TGTGCCAGCAGAGAACAGGGGGCTGGGGCCAACGTCCTGACTTTC. The entire variable domain, with the rest obtained from reference TRBV5-4 and TRBJ2-6, is as follows: ETGVTQSPTHLIKTRGQQVTLRCSSQSGHNTVSWYQQALGQGPQFIFQYYREEENGRGNFPPRFSGLQFPNYSSELNVNALELDDSALYLCASREQGAGANVLTFGAGSRLTVL.